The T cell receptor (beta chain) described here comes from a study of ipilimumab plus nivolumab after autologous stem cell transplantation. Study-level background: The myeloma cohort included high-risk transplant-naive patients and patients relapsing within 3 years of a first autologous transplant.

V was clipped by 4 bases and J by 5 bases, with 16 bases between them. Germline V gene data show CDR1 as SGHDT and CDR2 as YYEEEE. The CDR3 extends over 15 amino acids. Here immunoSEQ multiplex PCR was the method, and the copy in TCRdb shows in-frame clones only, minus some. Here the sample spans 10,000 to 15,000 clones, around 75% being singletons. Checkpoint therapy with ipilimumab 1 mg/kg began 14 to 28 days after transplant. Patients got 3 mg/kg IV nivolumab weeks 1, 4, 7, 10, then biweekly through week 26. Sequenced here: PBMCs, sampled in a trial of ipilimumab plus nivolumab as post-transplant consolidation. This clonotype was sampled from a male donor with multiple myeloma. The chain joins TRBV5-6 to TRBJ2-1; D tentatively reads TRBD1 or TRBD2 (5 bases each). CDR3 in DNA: TGTGCCAGCAGCGCCTTGGGGGTGCGGGACAATGAGCAGTTCTTC. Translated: CASSALGVRDNEQFF.